This paragraph covers one T cell receptor (beta chain) sequence. This specimen comes from a study of blood T cell repertoires in COVID-19. Trimming took 2 bases from V and 3 from J; bases not matched to a gene: 9. The CDR3 consists of 18 residues. CDR1 and CDR2 from the germline V gene are MDHEN and SYDVKM. Sequenced by immunoSEQ multiplex PCR; TCRdb stores in-frame clones only, minus some. The data hold about 80,000 clones, with over 75% observed a single time. The clonotype was recovered from a human donor in a cohort sampled during active COVID-19. The V and J genes are TRBV28 and TRBJ2-6; 8 bases are a match to TRBD1. The specimen was peripheral blood. The CDR3 reads CASSLVGTGVFGANVLTF. The CDR3 nucleotides read TGTGCCAGCAGTTTAGTCGGGACAGGTGTATTTGGGGCCAACGTCCTGACTTTC.